This T cell receptor beta chain was recovered during a study of naive and memory T cell subsets. Overall study findings and caveats: Diversity fell and Gini index rose from naive through CM, EM, EMRA. Possibly reflecting memory cells re-expressing CD45RA, a few larger clonotypes occurred in naive repertoires, especially CD8.

Separate alpha and beta amplification began at the second PCR step. Cells stained for CD3, CD4, CD8, CD45RA, CD27 and viability were sorted into four CD45RA/CD27 subsets. Notes on this clonotype: Its specificity is unknown.

CDR1 and CDR2 from the germline V gene are LGHDT and YNNKEL (reference sequence). J lost 3 bases, V lost 2 bases, and 7 bases had no gene match. The CDR3 is made up of 16 amino acids. The beta constant-region primer was an equimolar mix of two oligonucleotides covering TRBC1 and TRBC2. Nested alpha and beta constant-region primers with the SP2 primer drove four PCR rounds on ligated cDNA. TCRdb re-analysed the UMI-ligation and nested PCR reads in MiXCR, keeping a single row per CDR3 protein. Among 98,000 or so distinct CDR3 sequences listed, 10% to 12% were seen once. The V and J genes are TRBV3-1 and TRBJ1-5, with 7 bases fitting TRBD1. The sequencing sample was made of naive CD4+ T cells from blood. The sequence was collected from a human donor in good health. The CDR3 region is CASSQSGTENNQPQHF. Here the CDR3 DNA reads TGTGCCAGCAGCCAATCCGGGACAGAAAACAATCAGCCCCAGCATTTT.